The 6 T cell receptor beta chains listed next were all sequenced from one sample in a study of T cells after posttransplantation cyclophosphamide. Here immunoSEQ multiplex PCR was the method, and the copy in TCRdb shows in-frame clones only, minus some. The repertoire holds fewer than 40,000 clones, with around 90% as singletons. Cells defined as naive were viable CD3+CD4+ or CD3+CD8+ and CCR7+CD45RA+CD45RO-CD95-CD27+CD28+. The source material was naive CD4+ T cells sorted from PBMCs. The receptors originated from a woman in her sixties or seventies in good health, CMV-negative, and a related stem cell transplant donor.

The table lists this clone with a few counts. The gene calls are TRBV2 and TRBJ1-1; no clear D gene. V was pared by 7 bases and J by 6 bases, with 15 bases between. The length of the CDR3 is 13 residues. CDR1 and CDR2 from the germline V gene are SNHLY and FYNNEI. The CDR3 loop reads CASIHVGLSEAFF. The CDR3 bases are TGTGCCAGCATCCATGTGGGCCTCTCTGAAGCTTTCTTT.

The chain employs TRBV11-3 and TRBJ2-5, with 9 bases aligning to TRBD2. V lost 3 bases to trimming and J lost 2 bases; unmatched junction nucleotides: 1. Looked up from germline, CDR1 is SGHNT and CDR2 is YENEEA. The CDR3 loop spans 14 amino acids. CDR3 loop: CASSLRGGQETQYF. The CDR3 region has the DNA TGTGCCAGCAGCTTGCGGGGGGGTCAAGAGACCCAGTACTTC.

This clone was detected only once. The rearrangement uses TRBV6-1 and TRBJ1-1, with 10 bases lining up with TRBD1. In germline, CDR1 is MNHNS, CDR2 SASEGT. With 5 bases clipped from V and 11 bases from J, the junction kept 8 bases outside the gene matches. The CDR3 is made up of 13 amino acids. The CDR3 DNA reads as TGTGCCAGCAGTCCGCGGGGGACAGGGGAGGCTTTCTTT. It specifies CASSPRGTGEAFF.

The chain is built from TRBV5-1 and TRBJ2-2; 7 nucleotides match TRBD1. Germline values: CDR1 SGHRS, CDR2 YFSETQ. The J segment lost 2 bases and the V segment lost 0 bases, leaving 4 bases of the junction unmatched. This CDR3 spans 16 amino acids. The CDR3 DNA reads TGCGCCAGCAGCTTGGCCGGGACAGTCAACACCGGGGAGCTGTTTTTT. It yields the protein CASSLAGTVNTGELFF.

This chain uses TRBV19 with TRBJ1-2, with unresolved D. V gave up 6 bases and J gave up 0 bases, with 17 bases separating them. Germline values: CDR1 LNHDA, CDR2 SQIVND (reference sequence). CDR3 length: 16 amino acids. The CDR3 DNA follows: TGTGCCAGTAGCCCCAGCGGTGGCAGAACTAACTATGGCTACACCTTC. Translation gives CASSPSGGRTNYGYTF.

The rearrangement uses TRBV5-8 and TRBJ2-7, with D possibly TRBD1 on 5 matching bases. Trimming stripped 3 bases from V and 6 bases from J, with 19 bases between. CDR1 is SGHTS and CDR2 is YDEGEE in the germline V gene. The CDR3 sequence is 15 residues long. DNA of the CDR3: TGTGCCAGCAGCTCGCGCCTCAGGGTCCAAGTCGAGCAGTACTTC. It codes for CASSSRLRVQVEQYF.